The entry below describes one T cell receptor beta chain. Its cognate antigen is unknown. Other DNA sequences in this specimen translate into the identical CDR3. The treatment here: oral pan-JAK inhibitor, 5-10 mg twice daily. In alopecia areata patients, both lesional scalp punch biopsies and peripheral blood were collected. Extraction of RNA preceded its reverse transcription into cDNA, which served as the sequencing template. The method was immunoSEQ multiplex PCR; TCRdb's version includes in-frame clones alone and lacks a portion of them. The sample yields 200,000 to 250,000 clones, about 64% seen once. The data stem from a study of CD8+ T cells in alopecia areata. Whole-study context: Scoring of severity for treated patients was based on percentage of affected scalp area.

V was cut by 2 bases and J by 0 bases, with 1 base left in between. Germline V lookup: CDR1 SGDLS, CDR2 YYNGEE. The CDR3 is 12 residues long. Study results and caveats: Significant decreases in scalp clonality and expanded CD8+ clones followed tofacitinib treatment.

The sequencing used CD4+ T cells sorted from blood, collected at week 4, from a patient treated with tofacitinib. This clonotype was obtained from a human donor with alopecia areata. The chain combines TRBV9 with TRBJ2-3; D uncertain. Here the CDR3 DNA reads TGTGCCAGCAGCGTTAGCACAGATACGCAGTATTTT. It is translated as CASSVSTDTQYF.